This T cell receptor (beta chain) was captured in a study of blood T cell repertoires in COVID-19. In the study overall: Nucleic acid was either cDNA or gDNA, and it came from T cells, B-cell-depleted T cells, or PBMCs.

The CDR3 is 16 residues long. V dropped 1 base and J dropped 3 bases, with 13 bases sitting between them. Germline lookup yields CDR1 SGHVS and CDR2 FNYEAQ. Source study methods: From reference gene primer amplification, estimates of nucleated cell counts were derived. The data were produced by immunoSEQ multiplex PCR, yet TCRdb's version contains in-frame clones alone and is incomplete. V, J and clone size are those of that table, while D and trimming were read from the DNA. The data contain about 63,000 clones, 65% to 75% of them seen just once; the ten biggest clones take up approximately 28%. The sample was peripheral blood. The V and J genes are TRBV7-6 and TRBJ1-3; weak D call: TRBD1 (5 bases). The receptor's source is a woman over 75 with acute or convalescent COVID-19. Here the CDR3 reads CASSLVSTGDGNTIYF. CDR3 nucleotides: TGTGCCAGCAGCTTAGTAAGCACGGGGGATGGAAACACCATATATTTT.